These 12 T cell receptor beta chains came from one sample sequenced in a study of blood T cell repertoires in COVID-19. Sequenced by immunoSEQ multiplex PCR; TCRdb stores in-frame clones only, minus some. The sample shows over 70,000 clones, about four fifths of them seen only once. Sequenced: peripheral blood. All receptors derive from a woman of 80 years or more with acute or convalescent COVID-19.

This chain links TRBV19 with TRBJ2-5; possibly TRBD1 for D (6 bases). Per the germline V gene, CDR1 is LNHDA and CDR2 is SQIVND (reference sequence). The CDR3 sequence is 15 residues long. V was cut by 5 bases and J by 5 bases, with 18 bases left in between. The CDR3 loop is CASSAAGVGGETQYF. The CDR3 coding sequence is TGTGCCAGTAGTGCAGCAGGGGTGGGCGGGGAGACCCAGTACTTC. The full variable domain, its missing parts supplied by reference TRBV19 and TRBJ2-5, is DGGITQSPKYLFRKEGQNVTLSCEQNLNHDAMYWYRQDPGQGLRLIYYSQIVNDFQKGDIAEGYSVSREKKESFPLTVTSAQKNPTAFYLCASSAAGVGGETQYFGPGTRLLVL.

The rearrangement joins TRBV7-9 to TRBJ2-1; tentatively, D is TRBD2 (6 bases). Trimming shortened V by 9 bases and J by 8 bases, and 20 bases separated the two germline ends. CDR3 size: 14 residues. Looked up from germline, CDR1 is SEHNR and CDR2 is FQNEAQ (reference sequence). CDR3 in amino acids: CASWGSGRGYEQFF. In DNA form, the CDR3 reads TGTGCCAGTTGGGGAAGCGGCCGGGGGTATGAGCAGTTCTTC. The full variable domain, rest sourced from reference TRBV7-9 and TRBJ2-1, is DTGVSQNPRHKITKRGQNVTFRCDPISEHNRLYWYRQTLGQGPEFLTYFQNEAQLEKSRLLSDRFSAERPKGSFSTLEIQRTEQGDSAMYLCASWGSGRGYEQFFGPGTRLTVL.

This chain connects TRBV5-4 to TRBJ1-1; D ambiguous. The germline V and J ends were trimmed by 0 bases and 4 bases, with 13 bases remaining between them. The CDR3 has 15 residues. The germline V gene encodes CDR1 SGHNT and CDR2 YYREEE (reference sequence). CDR3 nucleotides: TGTGCCAGCAGCTTGGCCCGCTCAGATCCCACTGAAGCTTTCTTT. Amino acid sequence: CASSLARSDPTEAFF.

The chain couples TRBV5-6 to TRBJ2-5; 10 bases are a match to TRBD1. The trim removed 7 bases at V and 3 bases at J, leaving 6 bases unmatched. This CDR3 comprises 14 residues. The germline V gene has CDR1 SGHDT and CDR2 YYEEEE. In nucleotides, the CDR3 is TGTGCCAGCCAGACGACAGGGGGCGAAGAGACCCAGTACTTC. This encodes CASQTTGGEETQYF.

This clone was counted a few times. V gene TRBV19 combines with J gene TRBJ2-7; D is ambiguous. Per the germline V gene, CDR1 is LNHDA and CDR2 is SQIVND (reference sequence). The V end lost 6 bases, the J end lost 5 bases, and 8 bases lay between the germline ends. This CDR3 has 11 amino acids. The CDR3 DNA is TGTGCCAGTAGCCGCAGTAACGAGCAGTACTTC. Translated, it gives CASSRSNEQYF.

The CDR3 sequence: CANDRLSGNTIYF. The CDR3 DNA reads TGTGCCAACGACCGACTCTCTGGAAACACCATATATTTT. The V gene is TRBV27, the J gene TRBJ1-3; D is unclear. The CDR3 is 13 residues long. From germline, CDR1 is MNHEY and CDR2 SMNVEV (reference sequence). Deletions cut 10 bases from V and 0 bases from J, with 10 bases between.

The V call is TRBV11-2, the J call TRBJ2-2; unclear D gene. The V gene lost 3 bases and the J gene lost 0 bases, with 5 bases spanning the gap. Germline V gene lookup returns CDR1 SGHAT and CDR2 FQNNGV. There are 14 residues in the CDR3. The CDR3 coding sequence is TGTGCCAGCAGCTTCCCCGCGAACACCGGGGAGCTGTTTTTT. This sequence encodes CASSFPANTGELFF.

The chain joins TRBV28 to TRBJ2-1; 9 bases are a match to TRBD1. The V gene's germline CDR1 is MDHEN and CDR2 SYDVKM. The V and J ends lost 5 bases and 1 base, in that order; junction bases with no gene match: 6. The CDR3 has 16 residues. CDR3 region: CASSPTGTGSYNEQFF. In nucleotides, the CDR3 is TGTGCCAGCAGTCCGACCGGGACAGGGTCCTACAATGAGCAGTTCTTC.

V gene TRBV6-5 combines with J gene TRBJ2-1; weak D call: TRBD2 (6 bases). V lost 2 bases and J 16 bases, leaving 21 bases between the germline ends. CDR3 length equals 14 residues. Germline CDR1 reads MNHEY; CDR2 reads SVGAGI. Here the CDR3 DNA reads TGTGCCAGCAGTTACACCGCCAAGGAGGGCCGTCGCTTCTTC. Protein sequence: CASSYTAKEGRRFF.

CDR3 sequence: CASRGQGTVQPQHF. Here the CDR3 DNA reads TGTGCCAGTAGGGGACAGGGGACTGTTCAGCCCCAGCATTTT. The chain couples TRBV19 to TRBJ1-5; 10 positions match TRBD1. Trimming at V came to 6 bases and at J to 6 bases, leaving 5 bases not matched to a gene. Germline lookup yields CDR1 LNHDA and CDR2 SQIVND (reference sequence). The CDR3 is made up of 14 amino acids.

The chain links TRBV28 to TRBJ1-1, with D possibly being TRBD1 (5 bases). Trimming took off 6 bases at V and 0 bases at J, with 14 bases between the two ends. Germline CDR1 reads MDHEN; CDR2 reads SYDVKM. The CDR3 loop spans 15 amino acids. The CDR3 reads CASSEPSGMNTEAFF. Here the CDR3 DNA reads TGTGCCAGCAGCGAGCCGTCAGGGATGAACACTGAAGCTTTCTTT.

V gene TRBV28 combines with J gene TRBJ1-3; 8 bases match TRBD1. This CDR3 is built from 15 residues. V gave up 5 bases and J gave up 4 bases; unmatched junction bases: 7. Per the germline V gene, CDR1 is MDHEN and CDR2 is SYDVKM. The CDR3 spells CASSTTGGLGNTIYF. The DNA for the CDR3 is TGTGCCAGCAGTACCACAGGGGGGTTAGGAAACACCATATATTTT.